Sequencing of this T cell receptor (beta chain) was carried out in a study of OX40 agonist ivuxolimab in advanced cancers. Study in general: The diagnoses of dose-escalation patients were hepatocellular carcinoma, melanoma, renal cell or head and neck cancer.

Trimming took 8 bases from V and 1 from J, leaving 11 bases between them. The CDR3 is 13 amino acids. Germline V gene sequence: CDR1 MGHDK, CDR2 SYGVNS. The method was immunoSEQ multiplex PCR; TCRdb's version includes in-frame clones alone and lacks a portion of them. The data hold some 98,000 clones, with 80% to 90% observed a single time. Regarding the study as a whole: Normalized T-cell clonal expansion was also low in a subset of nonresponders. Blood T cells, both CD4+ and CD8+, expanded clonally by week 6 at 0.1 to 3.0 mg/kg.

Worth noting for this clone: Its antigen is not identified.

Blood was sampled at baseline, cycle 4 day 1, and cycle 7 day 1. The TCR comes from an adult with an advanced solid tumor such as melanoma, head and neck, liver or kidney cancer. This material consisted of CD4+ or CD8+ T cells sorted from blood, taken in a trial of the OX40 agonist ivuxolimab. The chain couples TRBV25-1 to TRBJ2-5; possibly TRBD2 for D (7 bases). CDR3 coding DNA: TGTGCCAGCCGGCGGGGGCCCCAAGAGACCCAGTACTTC. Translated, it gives CASRRGPQETQYF.